Presented here are 5 T cell receptor beta chains from one specimen sequenced in a study of vaccination effects on CD4 cells after COVID-19. These receptors lack a known antigen. Antigen-specific CD4+ T cell clonotypes were called by their expansion after viral peptide-pool culture in ViraFEST. Scientists isolated CD4+ T cells after a roughly ten-day culture period ended. Absence of prior SARS-CoV-2 infection characterized the vaccine recipients, who showed negative nucleocapsid antibodies. The protocol was immunoSEQ multiplex PCR, while the TCRdb copy is restricted to in-frame clones and leaves out a portion. This sample has 35,000 to 45,000 clones, with around three quarters found just once. The sample in question was CD4+ T cells from PBMCs cultured with SARS-CoV-2 spike peptides, obtained before COVID-19 vaccination. Receptor source: a human donor who received a COVID-19 vaccine.

This sequence joins TRBV19 and TRBJ1-5, with 9 bases fitting TRBD1. With V trimmed by 6 bases and J by 0 bases, 9 bases remained unmatched. This CDR3 region has 17 residues. Germline loops: CDR1 LNHDA, CDR2 SQIVND (reference sequence). CDR3 nucleotide sequence: TGTGCCAGTAGCCCGTTACAGGGGGCTTATAGCAATCAGCCCCAGCATTTT. Translating it yields CASSPLQGAYSNQPQHF. Looking up the rest from reference TRBV19 and TRBJ1-5 gives the full variable domain: DGGITQSPKYLFRKEGQNVTLSCEQNLNHDAMYWYRQDPGQGLRLIYYSQIVNDFQKGDIAEGYSVSREKKESFPLTVTSAQKNPTAFYLCASSPLQGAYSNQPQHFGDGTRLSIL.

This chain links TRBV7-6 with TRBJ1-5; 7 bases are shared with TRBD1. Unmatched junction bases numbered 13, after V lost 10 bases and J lost 7 bases. Germline values: CDR1 SGHVS, CDR2 FNYEAQ. The CDR3 totals 14 residues. For the CDR3, the DNA is TGTGCCACTCCCGGGACAGAAAAGCTGCAGCCCCAGCATTTT. Translating gives CATPGTEKLQPQHF. Drawing the rest from reference TRBV7-6 and TRBJ1-5, the complete variable domain is GAGVSQSPRYKVTKRGQDVALRCDPISGHVSLYWYRQALGQGPEFLTYFNYEAQQDKSGLPNDRFSAERPEGSISTLTIQRTEQRDSAMYRCATPGTEKLQPQHFGDGTRLSIL.

This rearrangement joins TRBV2 to TRBJ1-5; 9 positions match TRBD1. The CDR3 contains 15 residues. Germline values: CDR1 SNHLY, CDR2 FYNNEI. J gave up 6 bases and V 1 base, and 4 bases lay outside the gene matches. CDR3 nucleotide sequence: TGTGCCAGCAGTGAAGGGGGACAGGGAAGTCAGCCCCAGCATTTT. Translating it yields CASSEGGQGSQPQHF.

A single count supports this clone. The chain recombines TRBV9 with TRBJ2-3; possibly TRBD2 for D (6 bases). The CDR3 is made up of 14 amino acids. Per germline, CDR1 SGDLS and CDR2 YYNGEE. V lost 1 base and J 3 bases, leaving 9 bases between the germline ends. CDR3 coding DNA: TGTGCCAGCAGCGTACTTCGGGGGACAGATACGCAGTATTTT. This sequence encodes CASSVLRGTDTQYF.

This clone has a handful of counts. The rearrangement uses TRBV30 and TRBJ2-2; D gene uncertain. Germline CDR1 reads GTSNPN; CDR2 reads SVGIG (reference sequence). Trimming cost V 3 bases and J 3 bases, with 5 bases left between them. This CDR3 spans 12 amino acids. The CDR3 nucleotides read TGTGCCTGGAGATTATACACCGGGGAGCTGTTTTTT. It translates to CAWRLYTGELFF.